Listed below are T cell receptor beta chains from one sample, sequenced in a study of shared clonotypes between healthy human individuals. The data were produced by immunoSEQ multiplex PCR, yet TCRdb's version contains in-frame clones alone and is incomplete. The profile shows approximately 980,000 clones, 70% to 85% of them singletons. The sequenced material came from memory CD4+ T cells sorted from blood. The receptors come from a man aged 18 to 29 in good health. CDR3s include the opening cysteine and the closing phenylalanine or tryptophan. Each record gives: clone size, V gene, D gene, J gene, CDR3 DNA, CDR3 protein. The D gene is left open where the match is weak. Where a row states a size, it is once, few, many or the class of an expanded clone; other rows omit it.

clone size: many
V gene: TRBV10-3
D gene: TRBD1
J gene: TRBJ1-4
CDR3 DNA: TGTGCCATCAGTGAAAGAGGGGGCGCTAATGAAAAACTGTTTTTT
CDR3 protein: CAISERGGANEKLFF

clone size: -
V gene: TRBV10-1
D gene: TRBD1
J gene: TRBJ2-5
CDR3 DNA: TGCGCCAGCAGTGATCCGACAGGGCCAGAGACCCAGTACTTC
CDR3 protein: CASSDPTGPETQYF

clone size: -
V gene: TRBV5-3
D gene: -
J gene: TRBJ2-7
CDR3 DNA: TGTGCCAGAAGCCCGACAGTCTCCTACGAGCAGTACTTC
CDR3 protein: CARSPTVSYEQYF

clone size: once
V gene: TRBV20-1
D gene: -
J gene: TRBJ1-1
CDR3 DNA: TGCAGTGCTAGTAGGGCAGCTGAAGCTTTCTTT
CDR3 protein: CSASRAAEAFF

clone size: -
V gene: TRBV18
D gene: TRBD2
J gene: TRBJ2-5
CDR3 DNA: TGTGCCAGCTCACCACCGGGGGTAGCGGGGGCGCGAAAAGAGACCCAGTACTTC
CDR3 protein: CASSPPGVAGARKETQYF

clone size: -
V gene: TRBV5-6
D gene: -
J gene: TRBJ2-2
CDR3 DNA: TGTGCCAGCAGCCGAGGACACCGGAACACCGGGGAGCTGTTTTTT
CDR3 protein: CASSRGHRNTGELFF

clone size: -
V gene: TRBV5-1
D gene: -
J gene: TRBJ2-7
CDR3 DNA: TGCGCCAGCAGCTTGGAAGGCGGGCTGACTGCCGTGCAGTACTTC
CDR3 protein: CASSLEGGLTAVQYF

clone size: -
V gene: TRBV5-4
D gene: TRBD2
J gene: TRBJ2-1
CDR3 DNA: TGTGCCAGCAGCACCTGGACTAGCGGGAGGGCGGACGAGCAGTTCTTC
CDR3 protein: CASSTWTSGRADEQFF

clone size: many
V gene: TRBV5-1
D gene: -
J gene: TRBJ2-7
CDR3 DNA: TGCGCCAGCAGCTTGGGCTACAACTACGAGCAGTACTTC
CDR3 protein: CASSLGYNYEQYF

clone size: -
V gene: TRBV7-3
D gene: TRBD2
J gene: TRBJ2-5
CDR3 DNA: TGTGCCAGCAGCGTCACGGGAGGAGAGACCCAGTACTTC
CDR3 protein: CASSVTGGETQYF

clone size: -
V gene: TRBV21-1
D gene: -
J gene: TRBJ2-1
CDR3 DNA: TGTGCCAGCAGCTCCCGGGACAGGGAAGAGGGAGAGCAGTTCTTC
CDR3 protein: CASSSRDREEGEQFF

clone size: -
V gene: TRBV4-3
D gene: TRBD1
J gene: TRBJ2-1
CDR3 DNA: TGCGCCAGCAGCCAAGAAGGGACAGGGGGCCACAATGAGCAGTTCTTC
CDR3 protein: CASSQEGTGGHNEQFF

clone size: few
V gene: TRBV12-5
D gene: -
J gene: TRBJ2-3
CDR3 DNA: TGTGCTAGTGGTGTGACAGATACGCAGTATTTT
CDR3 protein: CASGVTDTQYF

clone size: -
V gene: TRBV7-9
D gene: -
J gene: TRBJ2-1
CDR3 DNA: TGTGCCAGCAGCTTAGTACAGCGGAGCTCCTACAATGAGCAGTTCTTC
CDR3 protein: CASSLVQRSSYNEQFF

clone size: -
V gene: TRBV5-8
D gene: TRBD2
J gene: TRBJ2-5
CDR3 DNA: TGTGCCAGCAGCTATAGCGGGAGGGCCCTTTCGAAGACCCAGTACTTC
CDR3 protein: CASSYSGRALSKTQYF

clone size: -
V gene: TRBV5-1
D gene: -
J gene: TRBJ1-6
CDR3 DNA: TGCGCCAGCAGCCCGGACCCTAGCGCACCCCTCCACTTT
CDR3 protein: CASSPDPSAPLHF

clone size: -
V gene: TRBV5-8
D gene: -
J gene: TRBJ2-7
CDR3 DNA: TGTGCCAGCAGCTCGGGTCGGGGAATCTACGAGCAGTACTTC
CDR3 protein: CASSSGRGIYEQYF

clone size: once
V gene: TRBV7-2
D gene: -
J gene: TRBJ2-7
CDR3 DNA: TGTGCCAGCAGCCTCATAGGCACTCCGGGACTCTCCGTTCTACGGGAGCAGTACTTC
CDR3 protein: CASSLIGTPGLSVLREQYF

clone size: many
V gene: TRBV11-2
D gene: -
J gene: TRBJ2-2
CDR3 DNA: TGTGCCAGCAGCTCCATCTGGGGTAGTCAAACCGGGGAGCTGTTTTTT
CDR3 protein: CASSSIWGSQTGELFF

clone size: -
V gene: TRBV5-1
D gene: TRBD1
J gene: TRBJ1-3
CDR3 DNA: TGCGCCAGCAGCTCAACGACAGGGCCTCAGGGAAACACCATATATTTT
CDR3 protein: CASSSTTGPQGNTIYF

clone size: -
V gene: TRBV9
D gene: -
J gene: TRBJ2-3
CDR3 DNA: TGTGCCAGCAGCGGGTTCCGGGGGGCGAGCACAGATACGCAGTATTTT
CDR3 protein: CASSGFRGASTDTQYF

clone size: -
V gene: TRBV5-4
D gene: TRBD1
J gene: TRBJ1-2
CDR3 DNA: TGTGCCAGCCTAGACCGGACAGGGAACTATGGCTACACCTTC
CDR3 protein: CASLDRTGNYGYTF

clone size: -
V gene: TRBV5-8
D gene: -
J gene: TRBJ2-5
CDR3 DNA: TGTGCCAGCAGCTTGGTTTCGGTACGAGAGACCCAGTACTTC
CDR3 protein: CASSLVSVRETQYF

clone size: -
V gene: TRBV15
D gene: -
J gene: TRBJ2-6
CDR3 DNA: TGTGCCACCAGCAGAGTAGGACCTTCTGGGGCCAACGTCCTGACTTTC
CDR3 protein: CATSRVGPSGANVLTF

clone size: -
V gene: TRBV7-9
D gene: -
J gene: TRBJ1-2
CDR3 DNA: TGTGCCAGCAGCTTAGCGAATCCGGTACAGTCTGGCTACACCTTC
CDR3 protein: CASSLANPVQSGYTF

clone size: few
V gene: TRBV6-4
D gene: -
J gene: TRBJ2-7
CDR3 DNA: TGTGCCAGGGGGGACGAGCAGTACTTC
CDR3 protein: CARGDEQYF

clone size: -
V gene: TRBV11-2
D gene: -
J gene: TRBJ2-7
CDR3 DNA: TGTGCCAGCAGCTTAGAGGCAGGACCACAGTACGAGCAGTACTTC
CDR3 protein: CASSLEAGPQYEQYF

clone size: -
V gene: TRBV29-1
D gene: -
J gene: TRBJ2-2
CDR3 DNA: TGCAGCGTTGGTTGGGGGGCCGGGGAGCTGTTTTTT
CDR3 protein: CSVGWGAGELFF

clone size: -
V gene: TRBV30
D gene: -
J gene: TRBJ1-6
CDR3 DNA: TGTGCCTGGAGACGTAAAGGGTCCACTAATAATTCACCCCTCCACTTT
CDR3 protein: CAWRRKGSTNNSPLHF

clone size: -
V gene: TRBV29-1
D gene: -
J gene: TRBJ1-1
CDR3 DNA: TGCAGCGTTACGGGAAACACTGAAGCTTTCTTT
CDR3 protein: CSVTGNTEAFF

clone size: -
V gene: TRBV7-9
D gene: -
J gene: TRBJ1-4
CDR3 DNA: TGTGCCAGCAGCTTAGCTTCAGGGGAAAAACTGTTTTTT
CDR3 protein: CASSLASGEKLFF

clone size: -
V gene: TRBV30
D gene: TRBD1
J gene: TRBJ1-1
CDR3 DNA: TGTGCCTGGGGCGCAGTGCAGGGGGCGTTTACTGAAGCTTTCTTT
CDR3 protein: CAWGAVQGAFTEAFF

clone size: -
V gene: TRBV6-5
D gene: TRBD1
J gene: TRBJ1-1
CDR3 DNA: TGTGCCAGCAGTTCTCCGGGACAGGGGGCCGACACTGAAGCTTTCTTT
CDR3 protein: CASSSPGQGADTEAFF

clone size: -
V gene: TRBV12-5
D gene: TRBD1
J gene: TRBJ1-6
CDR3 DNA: TGTGCTAGTGGTTTGGGGGACAGAGATAATTCACCCCTCCACTTT
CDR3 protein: CASGLGDRDNSPLHF

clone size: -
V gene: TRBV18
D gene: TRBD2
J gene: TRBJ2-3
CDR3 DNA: TGTGCCAGCTCACCGGGACTAGCAAATCATACGCAGTATTTT
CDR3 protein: CASSPGLANHTQYF

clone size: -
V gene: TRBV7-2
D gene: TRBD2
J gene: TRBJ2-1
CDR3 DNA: TGTGCCAGCCGCCCGCGACTAGCGGGTTACAATGAGCAGTTCTTC
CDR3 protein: CASRPRLAGYNEQFF

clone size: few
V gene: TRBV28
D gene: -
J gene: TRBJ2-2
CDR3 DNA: TGTGCCAGCAGAGGCTTTACGGGGGACACCGGGGAGCTGTTTTTT
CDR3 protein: CASRGFTGDTGELFF

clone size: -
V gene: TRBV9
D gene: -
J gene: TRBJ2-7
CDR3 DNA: TGTGCCAGCAGCGCTTCTAATTACGAGCAGTACTTC
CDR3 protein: CASSASNYEQYF

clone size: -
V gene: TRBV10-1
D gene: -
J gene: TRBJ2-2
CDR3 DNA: TGCGCCAGCAGTGCTGGTGGGGAGCTGTTTTTT
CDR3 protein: CASSAGGELFF

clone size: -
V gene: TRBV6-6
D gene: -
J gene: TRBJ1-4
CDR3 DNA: TGTGCCAGCACGACCAGGGCAGGCTCGGGTAATGAAAAACTGTTTTTT
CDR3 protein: CASTTRAGSGNEKLFF

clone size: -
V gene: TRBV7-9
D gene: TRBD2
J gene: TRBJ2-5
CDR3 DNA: TGTGCCAGCGGCCGACTAGCGGGGGGAGAGACCCAGTACTTC
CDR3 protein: CASGRLAGGETQYF

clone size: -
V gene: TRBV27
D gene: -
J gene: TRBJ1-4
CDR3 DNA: TGTGCCAGCAGCTTTACACCTGCAACTAATGAAAAACTGTTTTTT
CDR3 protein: CASSFTPATNEKLFF

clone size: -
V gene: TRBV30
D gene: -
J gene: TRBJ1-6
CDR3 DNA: TGTGCCTGGAGTGTATCGGGCTCCTATAATTCACCCCTCCACTTT
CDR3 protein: CAWSVSGSYNSPLHF

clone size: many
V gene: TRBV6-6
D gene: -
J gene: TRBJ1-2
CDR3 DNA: TGTGCCAGCAGCCTGGGGAACTATGGCTACACCTTC
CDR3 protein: CASSLGNYGYTF